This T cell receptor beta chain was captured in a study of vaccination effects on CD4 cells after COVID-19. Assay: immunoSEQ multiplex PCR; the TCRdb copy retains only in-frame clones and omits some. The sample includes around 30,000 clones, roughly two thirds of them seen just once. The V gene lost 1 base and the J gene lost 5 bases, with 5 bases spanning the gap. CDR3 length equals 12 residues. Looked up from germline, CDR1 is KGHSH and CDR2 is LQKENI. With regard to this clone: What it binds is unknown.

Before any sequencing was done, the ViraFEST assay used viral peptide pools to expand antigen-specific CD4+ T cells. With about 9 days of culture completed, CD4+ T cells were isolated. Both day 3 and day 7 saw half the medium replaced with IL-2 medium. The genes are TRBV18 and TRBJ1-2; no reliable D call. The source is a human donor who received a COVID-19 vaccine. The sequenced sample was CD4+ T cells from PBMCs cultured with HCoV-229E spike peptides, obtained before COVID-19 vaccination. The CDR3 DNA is TGTGCCAGCTCACCACTTGCGTATGGCTACACCTTC. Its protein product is CASSPLAYGYTF.